The rows below give T cell receptor beta chains drawn from one sample of a study of OX40 agonist ivuxolimab in advanced cancers. Only in-frame clones appear in the TCRdb table, and some are missing; sequencing was by immunoSEQ multiplex PCR. The sample shows more than 80,000 clones, 85% to 90% of them seen only once. This specimen consisted of CD4+ or CD8+ T cells sorted from blood, obtained in a trial of the OX40 agonist ivuxolimab. The receptors were sampled from an adult with an advanced solid tumor such as melanoma, head and neck, liver or kidney cancer. Each CDR3 is given with its conserved first and last residue. The D gene is left open where the match is weak. Clone size is stated in some rows and not others, as once, few, many or a class when expanded.

clone_size | d_call | j_call | v_call | cdr3_aa | cdr3_nt
- | TRBD1 | TRBJ1-1 | TRBV27 | CASWDRENTEAFF | TGTGCCAGCTGGGACAGAGAGAACACTGAAGCTTTCTTT
- | TRBD2 | TRBJ2-3 | TRBV15 | CATRRTSDTDTQYF | TGTGCCACCAGGAGGACTAGCGACACAGATACGCAGTATTTT
- | - | TRBJ1-1 | TRBV25-1 | CASKRGGNTEAFF | TGTGCCAGCAAAAGGGGAGGGAACACTGAAGCTTTCTTT
- | - | TRBJ2-1 | TRBV11-3 | CASSLDPLNNEQFF | TGTGCCAGCAGCTTAGATCCGCTAAACAATGAGCAGTTCTTC
- | TRBD2 | TRBJ2-1 | TRBV5-1 | CASSPGGSSYNEQFF | TGCGCCAGCAGCCCCGGCGGGAGCTCCTACAATGAGCAGTTCTTC
- | TRBD1 | TRBJ1-5 | TRBV7-8 | CASSLQGQGAYSNQPQHF | TGTGCCAGCAGCTTACAGGGACAGGGGGCTTATAGCAATCAGCCCCAGCATTTT
- | - | TRBJ2-5 | TRBV9 | CASSVGQGLETQYF | TGTGCCAGCAGCGTAGGGCAGGGGTTAGAGACCCAGTACTTC
- | TRBD1 | TRBJ1-1 | TRBV10-3 | CAIRGQDMNTEAFF | TGTGCCATCAGAGGACAGGACATGAACACTGAAGCTTTCTTT
- | - | TRBJ1-1 | TRBV30 | CAWVLNTEAFF | TGTGCCTGGGTACTGAACACTGAAGCTTTCTTT
- | - | TRBJ2-7 | TRBV4-1 | CASSHTDGEQYF | TGCGCCAGCAGCCACACGGACGGCGAGCAGTACTTC
once | TRBD1 | TRBJ2-7 | TRBV6-5 | CASSRQGGSYEQYF | TGTGCCAGCAGTAGACAGGGGGGTTCCTACGAGCAGTACTTC